This TCR beta chain was retrieved from a study of T cell repertoires in cytomegalovirus infection. The CDR3 totals 19 residues. Germline values: CDR1 SGHTA, CDR2 FQGNSA. The V segment lost 6 bases and the J segment 0 bases; nucleotides outside the gene matches: 11. Findings and caveats of the study: Dominating the ex vivo response were TCR beta clonotypes that were CMV-specific and HLA-C-restricted.

TCRdb analysed the reads with MiXCR anew, one entry per CDR3 protein. The sample records about 110,000 distinct CDR3 sequences, about 30% being singletons. This clonotype showed up many times. Its antigen is unknown. The sequence came from a human donor in good health (CMV status not recorded). Some clones in this sample may be carry-over from other donors' samples. V gene TRBV7-2 combines with J gene TRBJ2-1, with 13 bases aligning to TRBD2. This sample comprised CD8+ T cells from cultured PBMCs, obtained from culture after CMV antigen stimulation. This CDR3 reads CASRQAGTSGTSSYNEQFF. In DNA form, the CDR3 reads TGTGCCAGCAGACAGGCCGGGACTAGCGGGACGAGCTCCTACAATGAGCAGTTCTTC.